These T cell receptor beta chains were read from a single sample in a study of T cell responses to AZD1222 COVID-19 vaccine. Measured with immunoSEQ multiplex PCR; TCRdb has only the in-frame clones, and not every one. The sample carries approximately 170,000 clones, 75% to 95% recorded once. This specimen consisted of peripheral blood, obtained on day 0 of AZD1222 vaccination. The source of these receptors is an adult in good health. Both conserved end residues are part of each CDR3. D genes are given only for firm matches. Clone size appears in some rows only: once, few, many, or a class for an expanded clone.

V gene,J gene,D gene,clone size,CDR3 protein,CDR3 DNA
TRBV2,TRBJ1-1,TRBD1,-,CASQLQGSTEAFF,TGTGCCAGCCAACTACAGGGGAGCACTGAAGCTTTCTTT
TRBV3-1/TRBV3-2,TRBJ2-4,-,-,CASSQRTGKNIQYF,TGTGCCAGCAGCCAACGAACAGGGAAAAACATTCAGTACTTC
TRBV14,TRBJ2-7,-,-,CASSRGVASSYEQYF,TGTGCCAGCAGCCGGGGAGTAGCGAGCTCCTACGAGCAGTACTTC
TRBV18,TRBJ1-6,-,once,CASSPATNSPLHF,TGTGCCAGCTCACCGGCAACCAATTCACCCCTCCACTTT
TRBV27,TRBJ2-5,TRBD2,-,CASSLAGGPGETQYF,TGTGCCAGCAGTTTAGCGGGAGGGCCCGGCGAGACCCAGTACTTC
TRBV19,TRBJ1-1,-,-,CASSINRASMNTEAFF,TGTGCCAGTAGTATCAACAGGGCCTCTATGAACACTGAAGCTTTCTTT
TRBV25-1,TRBJ1-2,-,once,CASSDQAENIYGYTF,TGTGCCAGCAGTGATCAGGCAGAAAATATCTATGGCTACACCTTC
TRBV30,TRBJ2-7,-,-,CAWSTGTAYEQYF,TGTGCCTGGAGTACCGGGACGGCATACGAGCAGTACTTC
TRBV7-2,TRBJ1-2,TRBD1,-,CASSLGQGDYYGYTF,TGTGCCAGCAGCTTGGGACAGGGCGATTACTATGGCTACACCTTC
TRBV25-1,TRBJ1-2,TRBD1,-,CASSESDRGRGYGYTF,TGTGCCAGCAGTGAATCCGACAGGGGCCGGGGCTATGGCTACACCTTC
TRBV10-3,TRBJ2-4,TRBD1,once,CAIRGTGKGENIQYF,TGTGCCATCAGAGGGACAGGGAAGGGAGAAAACATTCAGTACTTC
TRBV2,TRBJ2-3,TRBD2,-,CASRLSGSYTDTQYF,TGTGCCAGCCGACTCAGCGGGAGCTACACAGATACGCAGTATTTT
TRBV24-1,TRBJ2-1,TRBD1,-,CATSDPGTGSYNEQFF,TGTGCCACCAGTGATCCCGGGACAGGGTCCTACAATGAGCAGTTCTTC
TRBV7-9,TRBJ1-1,-,-,CEGKGRVNTEAFF,TGCGAAGGAAAGGGCAGAGTGAACACTGAAGCTTTCTTT
TRBV18,TRBJ1-6,-,-,CASSPPPGPLGGF,TGTGCCAGCTCACCACCGCCGGGACCCTTAGGGGGCTTT
TRBV6-5,TRBJ1-3,-,once,CASSLDGASGNTIYF,TGTGCCAGCAGTCTGGACGGAGCCTCTGGAAACACCATATATTTT
TRBV29-1,TRBJ2-1,-,-,CSVDVHYNEQFF,TGCAGCGTTGACGTGCACTACAATGAGCAGTTCTTC
TRBV6-4,TRBJ2-4,TRBD2,few,CASRDGLAGGPTKNIQYF,TGTGCCAGCAGAGACGGACTAGCGGGAGGGCCAACCAAAAACATTCAGTACTTC
TRBV19,TRBJ2-5,TRBD2,once,CASSSRGGEETQYF,TGTGCCAGTAGCTCTCGCGGGGGGGAAGAGACCCAGTACTTC
TRBV3-1/TRBV3-2,TRBJ2-1,TRBD1,-,CASSQIIKDRDRGENEQFF,TGTGCCAGCAGCCAAATTATAAAAGACCGGGACAGGGGGGAGAATGAGCAGTTCTTC
TRBV19,TRBJ1-2,-,-,CASSHKLNYGYTF,TGTGCCAGTAGTCATAAACTTAACTATGGCTACACCTTC
TRBV6-2/TRBV6-3,TRBJ2-3,TRBD2,-,CASSGTNRVTDTQYF,TGTGCCAGCAGTGGGACTAATCGTGTCACAGATACGCAGTATTTT
TRBV5-1,TRBJ2-1,-,-,CASSLVRAGNEQFF,TGCGCCAGCAGCTTGGTTCGCGCCGGGAATGAGCAGTTCTTC
TRBV3-1/TRBV3-2,TRBJ2-1,-,-,CASSPTIAVVYNEQFF,TGTGCCAGCAGTCCTACCATAGCGGTGGTCTACAATGAGCAGTTCTTC
TRBV4-3,TRBJ2-7,TRBD2,-,CASSQASGGSYEQYF,TGCGCCAGCAGCCAAGCTAGCGGGGGATCCTACGAGCAGTACTTC